These 30 T cell receptor beta chains originate from one sample sequenced in a study of blood T cell repertoires in COVID-19 (dated by TCRdb to the early 2020s). The library came from the immunoSEQ multiplex PCR assay. This immuneACCESS table, as held by TCRdb, lists in-frame sequences with V and J called but not all clones. Of the missing ones, under half trace to an unresolved V gene in checked studies; the others have no known cause. The sample data list about 260,000 clones, and approximately 85% of these were observed just once. Approximately 2% of the sample is taken by the ten largest. The sample consisted of PBMCs or T cells enriched from blood (not recorded which). The receptors originated from a woman aged 45-60 years who had recovered from COVID-19.

The V call is TRBV2, the J call TRBJ2-7; perhaps TRBD1 as D (5 bases). Trimming shortened V by 7 bases and J by 13 bases, and 17 bases separated the two germline ends. The CDR3 loop spans 11 amino acids. Germline V gene lookup returns CDR1 SNHLY and CDR2 FYNNEI. The CDR3 region has the DNA TGTGCCAGCAAAGATGGGGCAGGAGAATACTTC. Protein: CASKDGAGEYF. The whole variable domain, remainder taken from reference TRBV2 and TRBJ2-7, is EPEVTQTPSHQVTQMGQEVILRCVPISNHLYFYWYRQILGQKVEFLVSFYNNEISEKSEIFDDQFSVERPDGSNFTLKIRSTKLEDSAMYFCASKDGAGEYFGPGTRLTVT.

This clone was seen a single time. The CDR3 bases are TGCAGCGTTAAAAGCGGGAGGGTCTTTGAGCAGTACTTC. Translation gives CSVKSGRVFEQYF. The V gene is TRBV29-1, the J gene TRBJ2-7, with 10 positions matching TRBD2. With V trimmed by 5 bases and J by 7 bases, 8 bases remained unmatched. From germline, CDR1 is SQVTM and CDR2 ANQGSEA. This CDR3 comprises 13 residues.

The rearrangement uses TRBV7-8 and TRBJ2-5; 9 positions match TRBD2. Germline V gene lookup returns CDR1 SGHVS and CDR2 FQNEAQ. The J segment lost 1 base and the V segment lost 2 bases, leaving 11 bases of the junction unmatched. The CDR3 extends over 18 amino acids. For the CDR3, the DNA is TGTGCCAGCAGCTTATCGACTTCGACTAGCGGAATCCAAGAGACCCAGTACTTC. It codes for CASSLSTSTSGIQETQYF.

The chain has TRBV7-2 and TRBJ2-1, with a possible D match to TRBD2 (5 bases). The CDR3 is 13 amino acids. V was trimmed by 5 bases and J by 9 bases, leaving 14 bases between them. Germline CDR1 reads SGHTA; CDR2 reads FQGNSA. The CDR3 DNA is TGTGCCAGCAGCCGGACCCCCCGGGGTGAGCAGTTCTTC. Translated: CASSRTPRGEQFF.

The chain joins TRBV2 to TRBJ1-5, with D tentatively TRBD1 (5 bases). Germline lookup yields CDR1 SNHLY and CDR2 FYNNEI. V lost 9 bases to trimming and J lost 1 base, with 13 bases between them. The CDR3 loop spans 14 amino acids. DNA for the CDR3: TGTGCCAGTTCCTCAGGGTTGAGCAATCAGCCCCAGCATTTT. Encoded protein: CASSSGLSNQPQHF.

This clone appeared many times. The J gene is TRBJ1-4, the V gene TRBV19, with no clear D. This CDR3 spans 15 amino acids. Trimming took 3 bases from V and 2 from J, leaving 10 bases between them. CDR1 is LNHDA, CDR2 SQIVND, per germline (reference sequence). The CDR3: CASSMQRLTNEKLFF. The CDR3, as DNA: TGTGCCAGTAGTATGCAGCGCCTGACTAATGAAAAACTGTTTTTT.

The V gene is TRBV6-6, the J gene TRBJ1-5; tentative D call: TRBD1 (5 bases). From germline, CDR1 is MNHNY and CDR2 SVGAGI (reference sequence). V lost 6 bases and J 5 bases, leaving 20 bases between the germline ends. The length of the CDR3 is 16 residues. The CDR3 sequence: CASSPGEVLGDQPQHF. The CDR3 coding sequence is TGTGCCAGCAGCCCGGGGGAGGTTTTAGGAGATCAGCCCCAGCATTTT.

V usage is TRBV7-3 and J usage is TRBJ1-3; D perhaps matches TRBD1 (6 bases). This CDR3 spans 14 amino acids. From germline, CDR1 is SGHTA and CDR2 FQGTGA. With 5 bases removed from V and 0 bases from J, the gap between germline ends came to 8 bases. CDR3 loop: CASSIQGSGNTIYF. The CDR3 DNA follows: TGTGCCAGCAGCATACAGGGCTCTGGAAACACCATATATTTT.

This clone has more than one count but fewer than ten. The rearrangement joins TRBV28 to TRBJ1-2, with 7 bases matching TRBD1. The CDR3 is 16 amino acids. The junction had 15 bases not matched to a gene; V was cut back by 3 bases and J by 8 bases. Germline V gene data show CDR1 as MDHEN and CDR2 as SYDVKM. CDR3 amino acids: CASSFLPTGAPGGYTF. CDR3 bases: TGTGCCAGCAGTTTCCTTCCCACAGGGGCGCCTGGGGGCTACACCTTC.

With respect to this clone: The sample has other DNA sequences that encode this CDR3 too. This chain uses TRBV20-1 with TRBJ1-3; perhaps TRBD1 as D (6 bases). Germline V CDR1 and CDR2: DFQATT, SNEGSKA (reference sequence). The CDR3 extends over 13 amino acids. V was cut by 3 bases and J by 2 bases, with 8 bases left in between. For the CDR3, the DNA is TGCAGTGCTAGTAAGGGGGCTGGAAACACCATATATTTT. Translating gives CSASKGAGNTIYF.

The chain carries TRBV6-5 and TRBJ2-3; 7 bases fit TRBD2. This CDR3 contains 11 residues. Germline V lookup: CDR1 MNHEY, CDR2 SVGAGI. Trimming at V came to 11 bases and at J to 6 bases, leaving 5 bases not matched to a gene. CDR3 coding DNA: TGTGCCGCGGGGGACTGGGATACGCAGTATTTT. Translating it yields CAAGDWDTQYF.

This chain uses TRBV9 with TRBJ1-2; TRBD1 agrees at 9 bases. The length of the CDR3 is 13 residues. The junction had 4 bases not matched to a gene; V was cut back by 8 bases and J by 2 bases. Germline assignment: CDR1 SGDLS and CDR2 YYNGEE. DNA for the CDR3: TGTGCCAGTACCGGGACAGGGAACTATGGCTACACCTTC. Amino acids: CASTGTGNYGYTF. The full variable domain, its missing parts supplied by reference TRBV9 and TRBJ1-2, is DSGVTQTPKHLITATGQRVTLRCSPRSGDLSVYWYQQSLDQGLQFLIQYYNGEERAKGNILERFSAQQFPDLHSELNLSSLELGDSALYFCASTGTGNYGYTFGSGTRLTVV.

The gene calls are TRBV30 and TRBJ1-1; D remains ambiguous. The V gene's germline CDR1 is GTSNPN and CDR2 SVGIG (reference sequence). The CDR3 sequence is 13 residues long. V lost 5 bases, J lost 1 base, and 11 bases lay in between. The CDR3 region has the DNA TGTGCCTGGGGCCCGACACCGAACACTGAAGCTTTCTTT. Amino acid sequence: CAWGPTPNTEAFF.

This clone was counted only a few times. The chain employs TRBV7-8 and TRBJ1-2, with 7 nucleotides matching TRBD1. The V and J ends lost 4 bases and 6 bases, in that order; junction bases with no gene match: 17. Germline CDR1 SGHVS, CDR2 FQNEAQ. The CDR3 is 17 amino acids. DNA for the CDR3: TGTGCCAGCAGCTCGAGCGTCCTCGGTGTCACAGGGGATGGCTACACCTTC. Its translation is CASSSSVLGVTGDGYTF.

The chain couples TRBV5-6 to TRBJ2-5; D gene unclear. This CDR3 is 13 amino acids long. The germline V gene encodes CDR1 SGHDT and CDR2 YYEEEE. The V gene lost 2 bases and the J gene lost 4 bases, with 9 bases spanning the gap. Written as DNA, the CDR3 is TGTGCCAGCAGCTTAGACCCGGGAGAGACCCAGTACTTC. Its protein product is CASSLDPGETQYF. The full variable domain, completed using reference TRBV5-6 and TRBJ2-5, is DAGVTQSPTHLIKTRGQQVTLRCSPKSGHDTVSWYQQALGQGPQFIFQYYEEEERQRGNFPDRFSGHQFPNYSSELNVNALLLGDSALYLCASSLDPGETQYFGPGTRLLVL.

The V call is TRBV6-5, the J call TRBJ2-7; 7 bases match TRBD2. This CDR3 region has 15 residues. CDR1 is MNHEY, CDR2 SVGAGI, per germline. V dropped 6 bases and J dropped 5; count of bases not matched to a gene: 13. DNA for the CDR3: TGTGCCAGCAGCCCGAGAGGGAGGGCATTCCACGAGCAGTACTTC. Protein sequence: CASSPRGRAFHEQYF.

This chain joins TRBV18 and TRBJ1-1; 7 nucleotides align to TRBD1. The CDR3 spans 13 residues. V was pared by 6 bases and J by 5 bases, with 6 bases of the junction left unmatched. In germline, CDR1 is KGHSH, CDR2 LQKENI. The CDR3 loop is CASSDRVYTEAFF. The DNA for the CDR3 is TGTGCCAGCTCCGACAGGGTGTATACTGAAGCTTTCTTT.

In DNA form, the CDR3 reads TGTGCCAGCAGCCCCGGACAGTACAATGAGCAGTTCTTC. It encodes CASSPGQYNEQFF. The chain links TRBV11-3 to TRBJ2-1; D is possibly TRBD1 (6 bases). Trimming removed 5 bases from V and 4 bases from J, with 9 bases in between. This CDR3 comprises 13 residues. Germline CDR1 SGHNT, CDR2 YENEEA. Full variable domain (missing parts from reference TRBV11-3 and TRBJ2-1): EAGVVQSPRYKIIEKKQPVAFWCNPISGHNTLYWYLQNLGQGPELLIRYENEEAVDDSQLPKDRFSAERLKGVDSTLKIQPAELGDSAVYLCASSPGQYNEQFFGPGTRLTVL.

The V call is TRBV24-1, the J call TRBJ2-1; perhaps TRBD2 as D (6 bases). The CDR3 is 14 amino acids. From germline, CDR1 is KGHDR and CDR2 SFDVKD. Trimming cost V 5 bases and J 1 base, with 8 bases left between them. CDR3 nucleotides: TGTGCCACCAGTGTTGGGGGGTCCTACAATGAGCAGTTCTTC. It encodes CATSVGGSYNEQFF.

V usage is TRBV7-6 and J usage is TRBJ2-7, with 10 bases matching TRBD2. Germline lookup yields CDR1 SGHVS and CDR2 FNYEAQ. The CDR3 spans 16 residues. V shed 2 bases, J shed 1 base, and the junction held 5 bases outside the gene matches. The CDR3 coding sequence is TGTGCCAGCAGCTTAACTAGCGGGGAGACTTCCTACGAGCAGTACTTC. Protein product: CASSLTSGETSYEQYF.

The chain combines TRBV9 with TRBJ1-4; D remains ambiguous. Trimming took off 1 base at V and 0 bases at J, with 10 bases between the two ends. From germline, CDR1 is SGDLS and CDR2 YYNGEE. CDR3 length: 16 residues. In nucleotides, the CDR3 is TGTGCCAGCAGCGTAAGGTCGGGTGCAACTAATGAAAAACTGTTTTTT. It encodes CASSVRSGATNEKLFF.

This chain connects TRBV10-2 to TRBJ1-5, with D maybe TRBD1 (6 bases). Germline CDR1 reads WSHSY; CDR2 reads SAAADI. This CDR3 has 14 residues. The V end lost 4 bases, the J end lost 2 bases, and 9 bases lay between the germline ends. The CDR3 sequence: CASSGQDRNQPQHF. CDR3 DNA: TGCGCCAGCAGTGGACAGGACCGCAATCAGCCCCAGCATTTT.

The V gene is TRBV7-2, the J gene TRBJ2-7; D call uncertain. CDR3 length: 13 amino acids. The V end was cut by 3 bases, the J end by 2 bases, with 8 bases between. Germline CDR1 SGHTA, CDR2 FQGNSA. The chain's CDR3 is CASSLWPAYEQYF. In DNA, the CDR3 is TGTGCCAGCAGCTTGTGGCCAGCCTACGAGCAGTACTTC.

The sample holds a few counts of this clone. The chain recombines TRBV7-2 with TRBJ1-2, with 7 bases fitting TRBD1. After removal of 7 bases from V and 6 bases from J, the junction contained 17 bases not matched to a gene. Germline V gives CDR1 SGHTA, CDR2 FQGNSA. The CDR3 has 16 amino acids. This CDR3 reads CASNRPGRGIRNGYTF. CDR3 in DNA: TGTGCCAGCAACCGACCAGGCAGGGGGATTAGGAATGGCTACACCTTC. Full variable domain (outside the CDR3, taken from reference TRBV7-2 and TRBJ1-2): GAGVSQSPSNKVTEKGKDVELRCDPISGHTALYWYRQSLGQGLEFLIYFQGNSAPDKSGLPSDRFSAERTGGSVSTLTIQRTQQEDSAVYLCASNRPGRGIRNGYTFGSGTRLTVV.

The chain is built from TRBV24-1 and TRBJ2-1; 7 nucleotides line up with TRBD1. Germline loops: CDR1 KGHDR, CDR2 SFDVKD. Germline trimming cut 5 bases from V and 6 bases from J; bases unmatched to any gene: 3. This CDR3 has 13 residues. CDR3 loop: CATSGTGVNEQFF. CDR3 sequence (DNA): TGTGCCACCAGTGGAACAGGGGTCAATGAGCAGTTCTTC.

This chain uses TRBV6-2 or TRBV6-3 with TRBJ1-1; D is ambiguous. Germline V gives CDR1 MNHEY, CDR2 SVGEGT. V was trimmed by 2 bases and J by 3 bases, leaving 16 bases between them. CDR3 length: 16 residues. This CDR3 reads CASSYIRRFGDTEAFF. CDR3 DNA: TGTGCCAGCAGTTACATTCGACGCTTCGGGGACACTGAAGCTTTCTTT.

The chain joins TRBV6-2 or TRBV6-3 to TRBJ2-7, with 7 positions matching TRBD1. This CDR3 has 17 residues. V was clipped by 4 bases and J by 3 bases; unmatched bases: 15. The germline CDR1 and CDR2 sequences are MNHEY and SVGEGT. CDR3 bases: TGTGCCAGCAGTTCCCTACCAGGGGGTTCAGGGTTCTACGAGCAGTACTTC. Its translation is CASSSLPGGSGFYEQYF.

The genes are TRBV5-5 and TRBJ1-5, with 11 positions matching TRBD1. Trimming removed 3 bases from V and 6 bases from J; junction bases left unmatched: 8. This CDR3 spans 16 amino acids. The germline gives CDR1 SGHKS, CDR2 YYEKEE (reference sequence). The DNA for the CDR3 is TGTGCCAGCAGCTCGACCGGGACAGGGGGGAGTCAGCCCCAGCATTTT. This translates into CASSSTGTGGSQPQHF.

The chain is built from TRBV18 and TRBJ2-1; TRBD2 aligns across 10 bases. Germline CDR1 reads KGHSH; CDR2 reads LQKENI. The CDR3 is made up of 16 amino acids. Trimming removed 2 bases from V and 8 bases from J; junction bases left unmatched: 9. The CDR3 region has the DNA TGTGCCAGCTCACCAAGCCTAGCGGGAGCTTTGGATGAGCAGTTCTTC. Protein sequence: CASSPSLAGALDEQFF.

The rearrangement joins TRBV9 to TRBJ1-2; D call uncertain. CDR1 is SGDLS, CDR2 YYNGEE, per germline. V was clipped by 4 bases and J by 3 bases, with 25 bases between them. The CDR3 contains 18 residues. The CDR3 is CASSPERYGLGGDYGYTF. The CDR3 DNA follows: TGTGCCAGCAGCCCAGAGAGGTATGGGTTAGGCGGTGACTATGGCTACACCTTC. Filled out from reference TRBV9 and TRBJ1-2, the complete variable domain reads DSGVTQTPKHLITATGQRVTLRCSPRSGDLSVYWYQQSLDQGLQFLIQYYNGEERAKGNILERFSAQQFPDLHSELNLSSLELGDSALYFCASSPERYGLGGDYGYTFGSGTRLTVV.